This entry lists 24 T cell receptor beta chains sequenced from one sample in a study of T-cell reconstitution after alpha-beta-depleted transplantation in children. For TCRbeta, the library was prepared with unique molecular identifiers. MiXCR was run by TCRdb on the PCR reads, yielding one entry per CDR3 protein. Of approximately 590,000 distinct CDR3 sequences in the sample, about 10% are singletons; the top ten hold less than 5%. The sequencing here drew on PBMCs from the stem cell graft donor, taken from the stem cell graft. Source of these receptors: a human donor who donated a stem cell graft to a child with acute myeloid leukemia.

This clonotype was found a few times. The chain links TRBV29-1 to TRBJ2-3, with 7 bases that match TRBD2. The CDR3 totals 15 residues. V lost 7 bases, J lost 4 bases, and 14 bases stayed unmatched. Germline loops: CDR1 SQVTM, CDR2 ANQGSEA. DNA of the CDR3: TGCAGCGCCGACGCGGGGCGGGAGTCGTCAGATACGCAGTATTTT. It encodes CSADAGRESSDTQYF.

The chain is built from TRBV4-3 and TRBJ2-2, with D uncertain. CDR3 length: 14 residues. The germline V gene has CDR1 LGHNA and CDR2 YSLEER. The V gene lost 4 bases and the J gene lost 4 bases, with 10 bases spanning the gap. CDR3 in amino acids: CASSRRIRTGELFF. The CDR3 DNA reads TGCGCCAGCAGCCGCCGGATTCGCACCGGGGAGCTGTTTTTT.

The CDR3 DNA reads as TGTGCCAGCAGTTACTGGTCTAGCGGGGGCACAGATACGCAGTATTTT. This codes for CASSYWSSGGTDTQYF. The chain carries TRBV6-5 and TRBJ2-3; the match to TRBD2 covers 9 bases. CDR3 size: 16 residues. Germline V lookup: CDR1 MNHEY, CDR2 SVGAGI. The J segment lost 1 base and the V segment lost 1 base, leaving 3 bases of the junction unmatched.

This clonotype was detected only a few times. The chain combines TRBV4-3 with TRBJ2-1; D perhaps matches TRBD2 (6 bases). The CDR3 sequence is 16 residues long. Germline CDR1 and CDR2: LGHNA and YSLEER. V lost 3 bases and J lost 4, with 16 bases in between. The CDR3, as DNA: TGCGCCAGCAGCCAGGGAGTAGCGGAATCTTACAATGAGCAGTTCTTC. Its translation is CASSQGVAESYNEQFF.

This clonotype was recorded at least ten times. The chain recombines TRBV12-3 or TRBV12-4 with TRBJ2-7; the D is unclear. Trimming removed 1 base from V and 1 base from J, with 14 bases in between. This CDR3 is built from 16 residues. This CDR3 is CASSLGVGGPSYEQYF. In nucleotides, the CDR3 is TGTGCCAGCAGTTTAGGTGTTGGCGGCCCGTCCTACGAGCAGTACTTC.

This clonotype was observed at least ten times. CDR3 coding DNA: TGTGCCAGCAGTTACTCGGGGCGGCCTAATGAAAAACTGTTTTTT. This translates into CASSYSGRPNEKLFF. V usage is TRBV6-5 and J usage is TRBJ1-4; perhaps TRBD1 as D (5 bases). CDR3 size: 15 residues. The V gene's germline CDR1 is MNHEY and CDR2 SVGAGI. Trimming removed 0 bases at V and 3 bases at J, with 8 bases between.

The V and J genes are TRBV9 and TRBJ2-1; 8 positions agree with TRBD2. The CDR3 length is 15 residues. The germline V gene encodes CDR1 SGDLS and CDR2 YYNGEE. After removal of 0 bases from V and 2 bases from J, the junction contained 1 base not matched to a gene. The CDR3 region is CASSVGSGTYNEQFF. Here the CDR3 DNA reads TGTGCCAGCAGCGTAGGTAGCGGGACCTACAATGAGCAGTTCTTC.

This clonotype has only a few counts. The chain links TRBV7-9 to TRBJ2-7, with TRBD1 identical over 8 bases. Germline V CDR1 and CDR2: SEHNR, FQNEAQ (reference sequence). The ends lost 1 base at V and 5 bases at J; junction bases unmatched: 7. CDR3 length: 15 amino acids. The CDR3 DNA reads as TGTGCCAGCAGCTTAGGCCCGACAGGGGCCGACGAGCAGTACTTC. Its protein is CASSLGPTGADEQYF.

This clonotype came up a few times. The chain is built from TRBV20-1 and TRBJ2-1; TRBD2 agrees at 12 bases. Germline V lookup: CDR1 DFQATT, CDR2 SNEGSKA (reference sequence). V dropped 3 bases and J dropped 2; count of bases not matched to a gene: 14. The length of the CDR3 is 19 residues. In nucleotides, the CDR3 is TGCAGTGCTAGCGACAACCCCCGACTAGCGGGAGTAACCTACAATGAGCAGTTCTTC. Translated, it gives CSASDNPRLAGVTYNEQFF.

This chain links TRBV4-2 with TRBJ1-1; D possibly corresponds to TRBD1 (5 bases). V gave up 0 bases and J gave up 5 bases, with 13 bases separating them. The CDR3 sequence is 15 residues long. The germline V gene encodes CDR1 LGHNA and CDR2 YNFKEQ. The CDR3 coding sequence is TGTGCCAGCAGCCAAGATGTGGGGGTGCATACTGAAGCTTTCTTT. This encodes CASSQDVGVHTEAFF.

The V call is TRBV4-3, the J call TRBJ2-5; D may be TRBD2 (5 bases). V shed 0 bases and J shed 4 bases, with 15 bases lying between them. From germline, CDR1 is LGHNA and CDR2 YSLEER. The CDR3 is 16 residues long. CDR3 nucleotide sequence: TGCGCCAGCAGCCAAGATATGAGGGAGATTGGAGAGACCCAGTACTTC. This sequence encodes CASSQDMREIGETQYF.

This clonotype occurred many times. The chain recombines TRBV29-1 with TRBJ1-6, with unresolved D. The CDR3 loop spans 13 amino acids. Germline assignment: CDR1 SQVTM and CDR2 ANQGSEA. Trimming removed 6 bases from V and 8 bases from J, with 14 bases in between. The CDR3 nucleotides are TGCAGCGTCGCCTCTCGGGGAGATTCACCCCTCCACTTT. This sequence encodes CSVASRGDSPLHF.

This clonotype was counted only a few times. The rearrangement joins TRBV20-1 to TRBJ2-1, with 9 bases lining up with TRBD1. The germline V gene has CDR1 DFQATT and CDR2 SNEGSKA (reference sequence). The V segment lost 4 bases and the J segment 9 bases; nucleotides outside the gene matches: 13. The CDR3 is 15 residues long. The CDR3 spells CSATYRRTGASEQFF. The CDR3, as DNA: TGCAGTGCTACATATAGAAGGACAGGGGCAAGTGAGCAGTTCTTC.

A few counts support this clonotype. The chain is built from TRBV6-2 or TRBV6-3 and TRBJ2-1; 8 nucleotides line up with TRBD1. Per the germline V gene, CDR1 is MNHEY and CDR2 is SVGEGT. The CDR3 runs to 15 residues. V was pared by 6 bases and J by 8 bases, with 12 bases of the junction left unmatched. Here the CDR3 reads CASRVFGQGTHEQFF. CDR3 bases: TGTGCCAGCAGGGTATTTGGACAGGGAACTCATGAGCAGTTCTTC.

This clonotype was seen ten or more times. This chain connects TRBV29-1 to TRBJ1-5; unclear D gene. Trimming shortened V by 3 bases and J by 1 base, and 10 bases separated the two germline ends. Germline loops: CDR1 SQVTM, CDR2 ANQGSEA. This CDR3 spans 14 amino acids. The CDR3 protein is CSVEEGGSNQPQHF. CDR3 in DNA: TGCAGCGTTGAGGAGGGTGGAAGCAATCAGCCCCAGCATTTT.

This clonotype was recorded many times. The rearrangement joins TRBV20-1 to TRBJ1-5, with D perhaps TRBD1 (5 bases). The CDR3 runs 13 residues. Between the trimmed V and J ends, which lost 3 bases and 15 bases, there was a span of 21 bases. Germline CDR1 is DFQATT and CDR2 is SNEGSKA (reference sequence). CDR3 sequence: CSASSREEGWLHF. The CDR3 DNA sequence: TGCAGTGCTAGTTCGAGAGAGGAGGGGTGGTTGCATTTT.

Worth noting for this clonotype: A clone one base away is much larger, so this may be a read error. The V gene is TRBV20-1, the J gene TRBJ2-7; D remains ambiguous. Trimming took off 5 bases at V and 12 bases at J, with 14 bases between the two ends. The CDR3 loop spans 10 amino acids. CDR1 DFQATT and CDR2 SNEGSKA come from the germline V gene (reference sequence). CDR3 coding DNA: TGCAGTGCTTGTTCCCAGCAATGGTACTTC. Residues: CSACSQQWYF.

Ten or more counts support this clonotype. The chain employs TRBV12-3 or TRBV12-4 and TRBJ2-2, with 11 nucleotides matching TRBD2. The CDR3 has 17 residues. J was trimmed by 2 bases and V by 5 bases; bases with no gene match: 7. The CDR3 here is CASSAGLAGPNTGELFF. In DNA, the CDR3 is TGTGCCAGCAGTGCCGGACTAGCGGGCCCCAACACCGGGGAGCTGTTTTTT.

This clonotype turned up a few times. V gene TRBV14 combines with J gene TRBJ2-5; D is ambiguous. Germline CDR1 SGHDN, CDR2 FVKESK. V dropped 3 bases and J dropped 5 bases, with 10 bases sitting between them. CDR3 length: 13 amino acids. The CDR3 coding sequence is TGTGCCAGCAGCCACACGCTCAGGGAGACCCAGTACTTC. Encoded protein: CASSHTLRETQYF.

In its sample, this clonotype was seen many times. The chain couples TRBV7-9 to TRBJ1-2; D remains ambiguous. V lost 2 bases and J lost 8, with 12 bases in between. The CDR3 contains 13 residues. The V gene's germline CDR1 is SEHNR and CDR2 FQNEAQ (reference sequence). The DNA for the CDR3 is TGTGCCAGCAGCTTAAAATCTTCGGGGGGCTACACCTTC. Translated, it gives CASSLKSSGGYTF.

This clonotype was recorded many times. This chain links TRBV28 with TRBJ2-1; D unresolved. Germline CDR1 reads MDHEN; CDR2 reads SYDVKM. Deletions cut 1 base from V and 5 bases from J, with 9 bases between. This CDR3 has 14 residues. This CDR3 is CASSLFATNNEQFF. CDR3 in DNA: TGTGCCAGCAGTTTATTTGCGACGAACAATGAGCAGTTCTTC.

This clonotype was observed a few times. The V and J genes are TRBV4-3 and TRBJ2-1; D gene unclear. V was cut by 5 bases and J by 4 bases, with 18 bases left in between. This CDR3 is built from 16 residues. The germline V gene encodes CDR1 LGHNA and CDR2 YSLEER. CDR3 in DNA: TGCGCCAGCAGCTCCCTCGACTTGATGATTTACAATGAGCAGTTCTTC. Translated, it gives CASSSLDLMIYNEQFF.

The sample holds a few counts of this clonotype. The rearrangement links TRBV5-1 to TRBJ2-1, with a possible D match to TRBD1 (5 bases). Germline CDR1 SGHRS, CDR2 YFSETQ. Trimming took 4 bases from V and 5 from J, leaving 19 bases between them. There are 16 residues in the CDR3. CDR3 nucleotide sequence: TGCGCCAGCAGCCTCGACAGCCAACTCGCTAACAATGAGCAGTTCTTC. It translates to CASSLDSQLANNEQFF. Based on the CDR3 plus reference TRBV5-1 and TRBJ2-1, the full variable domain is KAGVTQTPRYLIKTRGQQVTLSCSPISGHRSVSWYQQTPGQGLQFLFEYFSETQRNKGNFPGRFSGRQFSNSRSEMNVSTLELGDSALYLCASSLDSQLANNEQFFGPGTRLTVL.

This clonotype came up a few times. CDR3 region: CASSQGGAAGRRYNEQFF. The DNA of the CDR3 is TGTGCCAGCAGCCAAGGGGGAGCAGCGGGACGGAGATACAATGAGCAGTTCTTC. The chain has TRBV3-1 and TRBJ2-1; TRBD2 matches at 7 bases. This CDR3 spans 18 amino acids. Trimming took 1 base from V and 4 from J; bases not matched to a gene: 13. Germline values: CDR1 LGHDT, CDR2 YNNKEL (reference sequence).